This is a list of T cell receptor beta chains from one sample in a study of cytomegalovirus exposure and HLA in healthy donors. TCRdb keeps only in-frame clones here, not all; method: immunoSEQ multiplex PCR. The sample has over 150,000 clones; approximately 67% are singletons. Sequences were obtained from PBMCs. The source is a woman between 18 and 30 years old in good health and CMV-seropositive. Both conserved end residues are part of each CDR3. A D gene is named only where the DNA matches it firmly. Clone size is not always given. Where it is, it says once, few, many or a class for expanded clones.

clone_size	v_call	j_call	d_call	cdr3_nt	cdr3_aa
NA	TRBV5-6	TRBJ2-5	NA	TGTGCCAGCGGCTTGGTTTCGGGATTACAGACCCAGTACTTC	CASGLVSGLQTQYF
once	TRBV2	TRBJ1-4	TRBD1	TGTGCCAGCACGACAGGGGTGGGTGAAAAACTGTTTTTT	CASTTGVGEKLFF
NA	TRBV6-5	TRBJ2-7	TRBD1	TGTGCCAGTTCAGGGGGAGTTCCCTACGAGCAGTACTTC	CASSGGVPYEQYF
NA	TRBV10-2	TRBJ2-7	NA	TGCGCCAGCAGTGAAATCCGGGGGTCTGGACTCTACGAGCAGTACTTC	CASSEIRGSGLYEQYF
NA	TRBV28	TRBJ1-4	NA	TGTGCCAGCAGTTTGTTCTCAGGGGCAAGGGAAAAACTGTTTTTT	CASSLFSGAREKLFF
NA	TRBV7-9	TRBJ1-1	TRBD1	TGTGCCAGCAGCCCTGGTTGGGACAGGGCTGAAGCTTTCTTT	CASSPGWDRAEAFF
NA	TRBV10-3	TRBJ1-6	TRBD1	TGTGCCTCCCAAGGACAGGGGGCATCCTATAATTCACCCCTCCACTTT	CASQGQGASYNSPLHF
NA	TRBV5-3	TRBJ1-3	TRBD1	TGTGCCAGAAGCTCACTCACAGGGGGCTTAACTGGAAACACCATATATTTT	CARSSLTGGLTGNTIYF
NA	TRBV10-3	TRBJ2-7	NA	TGTGCCATCAGTGAGGGTCTTTCGGTTGGCGAGCAGTACTTC	CAISEGLSVGEQYF
NA	TRBV5-1	TRBJ2-1	NA	TGCGCCAGCAGCTTGGTTCGTTCCGGACAGAACTACAATGAGCAGTTCTTC	CASSLVRSGQNYNEQFF